A selection of T cell receptor beta chains follows, all from one sample in a study of blood T cell repertoires in COVID-19. This table comes from immunoSEQ multiplex PCR, and its TCRdb copy is limited to in-frame clones, with some not included. In the table there are about 230,000 clones, approximately 85% of which are singletons. Sequenced material: peripheral blood. These receptors originate from a man aged 45 to 65 with COVID-19, enrolled during active disease. CDR3s include the opening cysteine and the closing phenylalanine or tryptophan. D genes are given only for firm matches. Rows give clone size only sometimes, using once, few, many, or a class for an expanded clone.

clone size: .
J gene: TRBJ2-2
D gene: .
CDR3 length: 15
V gene: TRBV6-5
CDR3 protein: CASSKDSPNTGELFF
CDR3 DNA: TGTGCCAGCAGCAAGGACAGCCCGAACACCGGGGAGCTGTTTTTT

clone size: .
J gene: TRBJ2-3
D gene: .
CDR3 length: 11
V gene: TRBV20-1
CDR3 protein: CISRGTDTQYF
CDR3 DNA: TGCATTTCGCGGGGCACAGATACGCAGTATTTT

clone size: few
J gene: TRBJ2-2
D gene: .
CDR3 length: 14
V gene: TRBV28
CDR3 protein: CASRPQGNTGELFF
CDR3 DNA: TGTGCCAGCAGACCTCAGGGAAACACCGGGGAGCTGTTTTTT

clone size: few
J gene: TRBJ1-6
D gene: TRBD1
CDR3 length: 14
V gene: TRBV7-3
CDR3 protein: CASSFRGENSPLHF
CDR3 DNA: TGTGCCAGCAGCTTCAGGGGGGAAAATTCACCCCTCCACTTT

clone size: .
J gene: TRBJ1-2
D gene: .
CDR3 length: 13
V gene: TRBV28
CDR3 protein: CASSLAGFYGYTF
CDR3 DNA: TGTGCCAGCAGTTTAGCCGGGTTCTATGGCTACACCTTC

clone size: few
J gene: TRBJ1-6
D gene: .
CDR3 length: 16
V gene: TRBV3-1/TRBV3-2
CDR3 protein: CASSPEWRSGNSPLHF
CDR3 DNA: TGTGCCAGCAGCCCCGAATGGAGGAGCGGGAATTCACCCCTCCACTTT

clone size: .
J gene: TRBJ2-1
D gene: .
CDR3 length: 12
V gene: TRBV30
CDR3 protein: CAWSDNNNEQFF
CDR3 DNA: TGTGCCTGGAGCGACAATAACAATGAGCAGTTCTTC

clone size: .
J gene: TRBJ2-7
D gene: .
CDR3 length: 14
V gene: TRBV27
CDR3 protein: CASTTQAGAYEQYF
CDR3 DNA: TGTGCCAGCACCACTCAGGCAGGGGCCTACGAGCAGTACTTC

clone size: .
J gene: TRBJ2-5
D gene: TRBD2
CDR3 length: 12
V gene: TRBV2
CDR3 protein: CAAGGAYETQYF
CDR3 DNA: TGTGCCGCGGGGGGCGCGTACGAGACCCAGTACTTC

clone size: .
J gene: TRBJ2-7
D gene: .
CDR3 length: 13
V gene: TRBV9
CDR3 protein: CASSGGTNYEQYF
CDR3 DNA: TGTGCCAGCAGCGGCGGGACCAACTACGAGCAGTACTTC

clone size: .
J gene: TRBJ2-3
D gene: .
CDR3 length: 16
V gene: TRBV6-5
CDR3 protein: CASSYDWGGGTDTQYF
CDR3 DNA: TGTGCCAGCAGTTACGATTGGGGCGGGGGCACAGATACGCAGTATTTT

clone size: .
J gene: TRBJ1-4
D gene: .
CDR3 length: 16
V gene: TRBV27
CDR3 protein: CASSLSLTAGVEKLFF
CDR3 DNA: TGTGCCAGCAGTTTATCGTTGACGGCCGGGGTAGAAAAACTGTTTTTT

clone size: .
J gene: TRBJ2-7
D gene: TRBD2
CDR3 length: 13
V gene: TRBV12-3/TRBV12-4
CDR3 protein: CASLAGGSYEQYF
CDR3 DNA: TGTGCCAGTTTAGCGGGGGGGTCCTACGAGCAGTACTTC

clone size: .
J gene: TRBJ1-2
D gene: TRBD1
CDR3 length: 15
V gene: TRBV5-1
CDR3 protein: CASSLATGGENGYTF
CDR3 DNA: TGCGCCAGCAGCTTGGCGACAGGGGGCGAGAATGGCTACACCTTC

clone size: .
J gene: TRBJ1-4
D gene: .
CDR3 length: 14
V gene: TRBV27
CDR3 protein: CASRKDRTNEKLFF
CDR3 DNA: TGTGCCAGCCGAAAAGACAGGACAAATGAAAAACTGTTTTTT

clone size: .
J gene: TRBJ1-1
D gene: .
CDR3 length: 15
V gene: TRBV28
CDR3 protein: CASSSPPGLKAEAFF
CDR3 DNA: TGTGCCAGCAGTTCCCCGCCGGGACTTAAAGCTGAAGCTTTCTTT

clone size: many
J gene: TRBJ2-2
D gene: .
CDR3 length: 13
V gene: TRBV6-4
CDR3 protein: CASSGTNTGELFF
CDR3 DNA: TGTGCCAGCAGTGGGACTAACACCGGGGAGCTGTTTTTT

clone size: .
J gene: TRBJ1-2
D gene: .
CDR3 length: 15
V gene: TRBV4-1
CDR3 protein: CASSQDTTNLYGYTF
CDR3 DNA: TGCGCCAGCAGCCAAGATACGACAAACCTCTATGGCTACACCTTC

clone size: .
J gene: TRBJ1-2
D gene: TRBD1
CDR3 length: 15
V gene: TRBV27
CDR3 protein: CASSSMDRNYYGYTF
CDR3 DNA: TGTGCCAGCAGTTCGATGGACAGGAATTACTATGGCTACACCTTC

clone size: .
J gene: TRBJ2-1
D gene: TRBD2
CDR3 length: 14
V gene: TRBV4-1
CDR3 protein: CASTLSGGAYEQFF
CDR3 DNA: TGCGCCAGCACGTTAAGCGGGGGGGCCTATGAGCAGTTCTTC

clone size: .
J gene: TRBJ2-3
D gene: .
CDR3 length: 18
V gene: TRBV19
CDR3 protein: CASSIVILERRSTDTQYF
CDR3 DNA: TGTGCCAGTAGTATAGTGATTCTGGAGCGACGTAGCACAGATACGCAGTATTTT

clone size: once
J gene: TRBJ2-7
D gene: TRBD2
CDR3 length: 16
V gene: TRBV3-1/TRBV3-2
CDR3 protein: CASSQGPAGFSYEQYF
CDR3 DNA: TGTGCCAGCAGCCAAGGTCCAGCGGGGTTCTCCTACGAGCAGTACTTC

clone size: .
J gene: TRBJ1-5
D gene: TRBD1
CDR3 length: 17
V gene: TRBV9
CDR3 protein: CASSEGQGAHGNQPQHF
CDR3 DNA: TGTGCCAGCAGCGAGGGACAGGGGGCGCATGGCAATCAGCCCCAGCATTTT

clone size: .
J gene: TRBJ2-7
D gene: .
CDR3 length: 11
V gene: TRBV6-2/TRBV6-3
CDR3 protein: CASSPLYEQYF
CDR3 DNA: TGTGCCAGCAGTCCACTCTACGAGCAGTACTTC

clone size: once
J gene: TRBJ1-4
D gene: .
CDR3 length: 15
V gene: TRBV5-1
CDR3 protein: CASSKQGEVVEKLFF
CDR3 DNA: TGCGCCAGCAGCAAACAAGGGGAAGTGGTTGAAAAACTGTTTTTT

clone size: .
J gene: TRBJ2-5
D gene: .
CDR3 length: 12
V gene: TRBV5-1
CDR3 protein: CASSADSETQYF
CDR3 DNA: TGCGCCAGCAGCGCGGACTCGGAGACCCAGTACTTC

clone size: once
J gene: TRBJ1-4
D gene: .
CDR3 length: 17
V gene: TRBV21-1
CDR3 protein: CASSCHDRRGTNEKLFF
CDR3 DNA: TGTGCCAGCAGCTGCCACGACAGGCGCGGAACTAATGAAAAACTGTTTTTT

clone size: .
J gene: TRBJ2-1
D gene: TRBD1
CDR3 length: 16
V gene: TRBV28
CDR3 protein: CASSGHRDSFDNEQFF
CDR3 DNA: TGTGCCAGCAGTGGTCACCGGGACAGCTTCGACAATGAGCAGTTCTTC

clone size: .
J gene: TRBJ1-2
D gene: .
CDR3 length: 11
V gene: TRBV2
CDR3 protein: CASSNTYGYTF
CDR3 DNA: TGTGCCAGCAGTAACACCTATGGCTACACCTTC

clone size: once
J gene: TRBJ2-6
D gene: TRBD1
CDR3 length: 17
V gene: TRBV4-3
CDR3 protein: CASSQDLTGAGANVLTF
CDR3 DNA: TGCGCCAGCAGCCAAGATCTGACAGGGGCTGGGGCCAACGTCCTGACTTTC

clone size: .
J gene: TRBJ1-5
D gene: .
CDR3 length: 15
V gene: TRBV7-2
CDR3 protein: CASSLAGALNQPQHF
CDR3 DNA: TGTGCCAGCAGCTTAGCGGGGGCCCTCAATCAGCCCCAGCATTTT

clone size: few
J gene: TRBJ1-6
D gene: .
CDR3 length: 16
V gene: TRBV27
CDR3 protein: CASSWRGGSDNSPLHF
CDR3 DNA: TGTGCCAGCAGTTGGAGAGGGGGATCGGATAATTCACCCCTCCACTTT

clone size: .
J gene: TRBJ1-6
D gene: .
CDR3 length: 14
V gene: TRBV9
CDR3 protein: CASSVDSKNSPLHF
CDR3 DNA: TGTGCCAGCAGCGTGGACAGTAAAAATTCACCCCTCCACTTT

clone size: .
J gene: TRBJ2-4
D gene: TRBD1
CDR3 length: 15
V gene: TRBV10-3
CDR3 protein: CAISELDRAKNIQYF
CDR3 DNA: TGTGCCATCAGTGAGTTGGACAGGGCCAAAAACATTCAGTACTTC

clone size: .
J gene: TRBJ2-1
D gene: TRBD1
CDR3 length: 16
V gene: TRBV25-1
CDR3 protein: CASSPYRGRVGNEQFF
CDR3 DNA: TGTGCCAGCAGTCCTTACAGGGGGCGAGTTGGGAATGAGCAGTTCTTC

clone size: few
J gene: TRBJ1-3
D gene: .
CDR3 length: 15
V gene: TRBV9
CDR3 protein: CASSTRGRAGNTIYF
CDR3 DNA: TGTGCCAGCAGCACCAGAGGGAGGGCTGGAAACACCATATATTTT

clone size: .
J gene: TRBJ2-2
D gene: TRBD1
CDR3 length: 15
V gene: TRBV5-1
CDR3 protein: CASRVVTGGTGELFF
CDR3 DNA: TGCGCCAGCAGGGTGGTTACAGGGGGCACCGGGGAGCTGTTTTTT

clone size: few
J gene: TRBJ1-1
D gene: .
CDR3 length: 13
V gene: TRBV6-5
CDR3 protein: CASRLGGLNEAFF
CDR3 DNA: TGTGCCAGCAGACTCGGGGGGCTGAATGAAGCTTTCTTT

clone size: .
J gene: TRBJ1-5
D gene: .
CDR3 length: 16
V gene: TRBV30
CDR3 protein: CAWSVRGSGFNQPQHF
CDR3 DNA: TGTGCCTGGAGTGTACGAGGGTCCGGGTTCAATCAGCCCCAGCATTTT

clone size: few
J gene: TRBJ2-7
D gene: .
CDR3 length: 11
V gene: TRBV19
CDR3 protein: CASGAVYEQYF
CDR3 DNA: TGTGCCAGTGGGGCAGTTTACGAGCAGTACTTC

clone size: .
J gene: TRBJ2-1
D gene: .
CDR3 length: 15
V gene: TRBV19
CDR3 protein: CASSSQVFSYNEQFF
CDR3 DNA: TGTGCCAGTAGTTCTCAGGTCTTCTCCTACAATGAGCAGTTCTTC

clone size: .
J gene: TRBJ2-5
D gene: .
CDR3 length: 13
V gene: TRBV4-3
CDR3 protein: CASSQAGDETQYF
CDR3 DNA: TGCGCCAGCAGCCAAGCGGGGGATGAGACCCAGTACTTC

clone size: .
J gene: TRBJ2-3
D gene: TRBD1
CDR3 length: 16
V gene: TRBV5-4
CDR3 protein: CASSPRQGEGTDTQYF
CDR3 DNA: TGTGCCAGCAGCCCAAGACAGGGGGAAGGCACAGATACGCAGTATTTT

clone size: .
J gene: TRBJ1-2
D gene: .
CDR3 length: 12
V gene: TRBV7-9
CDR3 protein: CASTPADYGYTF
CDR3 DNA: TGTGCCAGCACCCCAGCGGACTATGGCTACACCTTC

clone size: .
J gene: TRBJ2-1
D gene: .
CDR3 length: 14
V gene: TRBV5-1
CDR3 protein: CASSLNNIYNEQFF
CDR3 DNA: TGCGCCAGCAGCTTGAACAACATTTACAATGAGCAGTTCTTC

clone size: few
J gene: TRBJ2-1
D gene: TRBD1
CDR3 length: 15
V gene: TRBV5-1
CDR3 protein: CASSSGTGGLDEQFF
CDR3 DNA: TGCGCCAGCAGTTCCGGGACAGGGGGCTTGGATGAGCAGTTCTTC

clone size: .
J gene: TRBJ2-5
D gene: .
CDR3 length: 15
V gene: TRBV18
CDR3 protein: CASSPPVSSEETQYF
CDR3 DNA: TGTGCCAGCTCACCACCGGTATCTAGCGAGGAGACCCAGTACTTC

clone size: once
J gene: TRBJ2-5
D gene: .
CDR3 length: 12
V gene: TRBV6-2/TRBV6-3
CDR3 protein: CASSLFRETQYF
CDR3 DNA: TGTGCCAGCAGTCTCTTTCGGGAGACCCAGTACTTC

clone size: .
J gene: TRBJ2-3
D gene: TRBD1
CDR3 length: 15
V gene: TRBV7-9
CDR3 protein: CASSLVGQATDTQYF
CDR3 DNA: TGTGCCAGCAGCTTAGTGGGACAGGCAACAGATACGCAGTATTTT

clone size: .
J gene: TRBJ1-2
D gene: TRBD1
CDR3 length: 14
V gene: TRBV11-2
CDR3 protein: CASSFGRDSDGYTF
CDR3 DNA: TGTGCCAGCAGCTTTGGAAGGGACAGCGATGGCTACACCTTC

clone size: .
J gene: TRBJ1-1
D gene: TRBD1
CDR3 length: 14
V gene: TRBV5-1
CDR3 protein: CASSPTDRASEAFF
CDR3 DNA: TGCGCCAGCAGCCCCACTGACAGGGCCTCTGAAGCTTTCTTT

clone size: .
J gene: TRBJ1-1
D gene: .
CDR3 length: 13
V gene: TRBV3-1/TRBV3-2
CDR3 protein: CASSHEGRTEAFF
CDR3 DNA: TGTGCCAGCAGCCACGAGGGGAGGACTGAAGCTTTCTTT

clone size: .
J gene: TRBJ2-3
D gene: TRBD2
CDR3 length: 18
V gene: TRBV11-2
CDR3 protein: CASSLSGGASGQSVTQYF
CDR3 DNA: TGTGCCAGCAGCTTATCCGGGGGGGCTAGCGGGCAATCCGTTACGCAGTATTTT

clone size: .
J gene: TRBJ1-2
D gene: .
CDR3 length: 16
V gene: TRBV5-1
CDR3 protein: CASSLGSSGTSYGYTF
CDR3 DNA: TGCGCCAGCAGCTTGGGTTCGAGCGGGACCTCCTATGGCTACACCTTC

clone size: few
J gene: TRBJ2-2
D gene: .
CDR3 length: 15
V gene: TRBV24-1
CDR3 protein: CATSLGLTNTGELFF
CDR3 DNA: TGTGCCACCAGCCTGGGACTGACGAACACCGGGGAGCTGTTTTTT